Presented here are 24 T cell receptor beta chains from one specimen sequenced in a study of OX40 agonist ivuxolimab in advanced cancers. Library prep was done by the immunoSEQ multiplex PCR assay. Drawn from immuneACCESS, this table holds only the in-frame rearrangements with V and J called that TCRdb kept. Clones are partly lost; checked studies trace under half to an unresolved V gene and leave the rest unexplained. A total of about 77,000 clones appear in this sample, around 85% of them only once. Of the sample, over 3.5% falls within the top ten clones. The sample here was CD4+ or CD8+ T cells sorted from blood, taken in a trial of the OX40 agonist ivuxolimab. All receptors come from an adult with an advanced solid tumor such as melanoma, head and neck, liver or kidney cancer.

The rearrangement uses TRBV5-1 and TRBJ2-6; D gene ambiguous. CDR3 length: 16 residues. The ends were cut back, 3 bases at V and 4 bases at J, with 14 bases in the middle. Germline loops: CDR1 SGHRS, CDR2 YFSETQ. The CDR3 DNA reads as TGCGCCAGCAGCTCTATTCCCGGGCCGGGGGCCAACGTCCTGACTTTC. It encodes CASSSIPGPGANVLTF.

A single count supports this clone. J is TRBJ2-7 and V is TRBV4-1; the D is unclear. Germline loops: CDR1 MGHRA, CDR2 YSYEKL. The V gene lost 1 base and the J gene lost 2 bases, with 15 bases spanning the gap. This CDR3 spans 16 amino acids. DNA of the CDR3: TGCGCCAGCAGCCAAGGATCCGCGGTAACGGCCTACGAGCAGTACTTC. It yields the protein CASSQGSAVTAYEQYF.

CDR3 amino acids: CASSHRLTGGIDTQYF. The CDR3 bases are TGTGCCAGCAGCCACCGTTTGACAGGGGGGATAGATACGCAGTATTTT. The V call is TRBV5-4, the J call TRBJ2-3; TRBD1 aligns across 9 bases. The J segment lost 5 bases and the V segment lost 4 bases, leaving 11 bases of the junction unmatched. The CDR3 consists of 16 residues. Germline values: CDR1 SGHNT, CDR2 YYREEE (reference sequence).

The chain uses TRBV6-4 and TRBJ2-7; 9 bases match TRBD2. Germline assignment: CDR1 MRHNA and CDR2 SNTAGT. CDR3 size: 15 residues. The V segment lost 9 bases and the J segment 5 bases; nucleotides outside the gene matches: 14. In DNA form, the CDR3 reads TGTGCCAGGTCGCGGGGGGGGAGGAATTTCCACGAGCAGTACTTC. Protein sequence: CARSRGGRNFHEQYF.

In DNA, the CDR3 is TGTGCCGGCGCGGGGGGGTACAGCACAGATACGCAGTATTTT. The encoded protein is CAGAGGYSTDTQYF. The rearrangement joins TRBV7-9 to TRBJ2-3, with 9 nucleotides matching TRBD2. Germline V CDR1 and CDR2: SEHNR, FQNEAQ (reference sequence). The CDR3 is 14 residues long. V was clipped by 11 bases and J by 0 bases; unmatched bases: 6.

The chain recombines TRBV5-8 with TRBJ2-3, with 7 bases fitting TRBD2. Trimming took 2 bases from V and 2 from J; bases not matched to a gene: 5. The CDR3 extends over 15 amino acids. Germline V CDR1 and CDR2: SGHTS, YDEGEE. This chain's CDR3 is CASSFYGRLTDTQYF. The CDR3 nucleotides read TGTGCCAGCAGCTTCTACGGGAGGCTCACAGATACGCAGTATTTT.

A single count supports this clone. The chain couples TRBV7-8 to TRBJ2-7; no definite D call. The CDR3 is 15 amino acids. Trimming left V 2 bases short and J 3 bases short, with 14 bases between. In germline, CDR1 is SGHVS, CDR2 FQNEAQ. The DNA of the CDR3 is TGTGCCAGCAGCTTAAACGGGCTAGGCATCTACGAGCAGTACTTC. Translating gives CASSLNGLGIYEQYF.

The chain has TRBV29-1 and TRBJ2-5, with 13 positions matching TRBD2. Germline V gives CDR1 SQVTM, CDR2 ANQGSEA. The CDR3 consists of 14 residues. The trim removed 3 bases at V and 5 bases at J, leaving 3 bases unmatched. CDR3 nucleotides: TGCAGCGTTGACGGGACTAGCGGGATGGAGACCCAGTACTTC. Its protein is CSVDGTSGMETQYF.

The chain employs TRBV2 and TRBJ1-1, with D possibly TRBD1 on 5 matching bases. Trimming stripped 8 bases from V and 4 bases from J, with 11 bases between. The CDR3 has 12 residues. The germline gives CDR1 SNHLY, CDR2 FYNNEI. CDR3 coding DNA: TGTGCCAGCCTCCCTGGGGGCACTGAAGCTTTCTTT. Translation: CASLPGGTEAFF.

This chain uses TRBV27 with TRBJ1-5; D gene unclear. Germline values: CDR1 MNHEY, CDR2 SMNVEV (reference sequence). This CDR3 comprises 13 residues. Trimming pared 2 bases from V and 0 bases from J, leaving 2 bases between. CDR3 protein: CASSLLSNQPQHF. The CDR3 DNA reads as TGTGCCAGCAGTTTACTTAGCAATCAGCCCCAGCATTTT.

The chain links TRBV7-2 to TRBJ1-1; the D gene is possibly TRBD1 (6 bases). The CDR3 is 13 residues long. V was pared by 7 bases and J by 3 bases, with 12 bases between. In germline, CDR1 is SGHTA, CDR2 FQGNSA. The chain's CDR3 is CASKTQGYTEAFF. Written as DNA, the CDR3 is TGTGCCAGCAAGACACAGGGTTACACTGAAGCTTTCTTT.

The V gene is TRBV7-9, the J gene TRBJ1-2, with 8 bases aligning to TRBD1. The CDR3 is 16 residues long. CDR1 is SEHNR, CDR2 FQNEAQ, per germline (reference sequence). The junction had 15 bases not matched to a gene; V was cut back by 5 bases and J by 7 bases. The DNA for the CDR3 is TGTGCCAGCAGCCCAACCGGGATGCAGGGGGCCGTTGGCTACACCTTC. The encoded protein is CASSPTGMQGAVGYTF.

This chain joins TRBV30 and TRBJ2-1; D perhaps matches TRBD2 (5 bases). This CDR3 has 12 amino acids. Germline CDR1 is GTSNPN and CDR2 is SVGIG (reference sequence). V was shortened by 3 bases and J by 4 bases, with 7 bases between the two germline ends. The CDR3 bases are TGTGCCTGGAGCGGGGTATACAATGAGCAGTTCTTC. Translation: CAWSGVYNEQFF.

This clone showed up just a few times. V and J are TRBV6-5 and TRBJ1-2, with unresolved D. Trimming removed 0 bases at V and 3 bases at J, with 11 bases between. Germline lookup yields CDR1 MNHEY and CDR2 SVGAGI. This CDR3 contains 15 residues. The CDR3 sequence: CASSYSPSHYYGYTF. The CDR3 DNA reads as TGTGCCAGCAGTTACTCGCCCAGCCACTACTATGGCTACACCTTC.

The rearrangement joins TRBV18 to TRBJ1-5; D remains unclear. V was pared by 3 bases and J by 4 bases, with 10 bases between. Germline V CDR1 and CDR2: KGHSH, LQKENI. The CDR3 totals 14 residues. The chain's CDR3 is CASSPGAGNQPQHF. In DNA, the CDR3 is TGTGCCAGCTCACCGGGCGCGGGGAATCAGCCCCAGCATTTT.

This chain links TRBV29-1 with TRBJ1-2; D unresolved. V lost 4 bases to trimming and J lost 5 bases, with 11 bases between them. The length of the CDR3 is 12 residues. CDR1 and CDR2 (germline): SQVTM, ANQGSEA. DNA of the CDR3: TGCAGCGTTGCAGAGGGTGGTTATGGCTACACCTTC. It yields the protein CSVAEGGYGYTF. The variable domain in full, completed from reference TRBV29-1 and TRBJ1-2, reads SAVISQKPSRDICQRGTSLTIQCQVDSQVTMMFWYRQQPGQSLTLIATANQGSEATYESGFVIDKFPISRPNLTFSTLTVSNMSPEDSSIYLCSVAEGGYGYTFGSGTRLTVV.

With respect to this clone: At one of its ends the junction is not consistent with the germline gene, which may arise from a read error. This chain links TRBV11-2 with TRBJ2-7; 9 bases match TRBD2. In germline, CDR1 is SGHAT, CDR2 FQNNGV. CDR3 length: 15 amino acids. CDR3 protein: CASSPYRLAAYEQYF. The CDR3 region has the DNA TGCGCCAGCAGCCCCTATCGACTAGCGGCGTACGAGCAGTACTTC. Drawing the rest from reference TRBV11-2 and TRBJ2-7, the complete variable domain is EAGVAQSPRYKIIEKRQSVAFWCNPISGHATLYWYQQILGQGPKLLIQFQNNGVVDDSQLPKDRFSAERLKGVDSTLKIQPAKLEDSAVYLCASSPYRLAAYEQYFGPGTRLTVT.

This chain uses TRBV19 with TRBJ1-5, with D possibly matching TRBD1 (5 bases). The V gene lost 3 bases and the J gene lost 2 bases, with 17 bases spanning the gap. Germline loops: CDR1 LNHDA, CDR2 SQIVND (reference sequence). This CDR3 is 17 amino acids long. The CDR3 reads CASSMGNGQGRNQPQHF. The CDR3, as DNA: TGTGCCAGTAGTATGGGAAACGGCCAGGGTCGCAATCAGCCCCAGCATTTT.

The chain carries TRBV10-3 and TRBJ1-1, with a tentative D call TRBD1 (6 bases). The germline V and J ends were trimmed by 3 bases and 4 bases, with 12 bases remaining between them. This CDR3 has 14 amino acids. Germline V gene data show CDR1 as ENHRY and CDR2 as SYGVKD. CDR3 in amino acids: CAISDGGDATEAFF. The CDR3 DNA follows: TGTGCCATCAGTGACGGGGGCGATGCCACTGAAGCTTTCTTT.

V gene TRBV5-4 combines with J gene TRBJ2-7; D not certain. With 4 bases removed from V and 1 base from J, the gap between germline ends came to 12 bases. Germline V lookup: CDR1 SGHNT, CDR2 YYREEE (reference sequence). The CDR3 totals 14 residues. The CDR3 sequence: CASSRPDISYEQYF. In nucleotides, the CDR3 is TGTGCCAGCAGCAGACCTGACATATCCTACGAGCAGTACTTC.

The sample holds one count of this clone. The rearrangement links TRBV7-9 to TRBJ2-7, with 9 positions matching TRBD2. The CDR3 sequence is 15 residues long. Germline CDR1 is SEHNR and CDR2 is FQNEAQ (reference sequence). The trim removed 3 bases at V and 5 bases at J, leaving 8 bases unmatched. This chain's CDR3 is CASSLSSGSADEQYF. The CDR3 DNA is TGTGCCAGCAGCTTGAGTAGCGGGAGCGCCGACGAGCAGTACTTC.

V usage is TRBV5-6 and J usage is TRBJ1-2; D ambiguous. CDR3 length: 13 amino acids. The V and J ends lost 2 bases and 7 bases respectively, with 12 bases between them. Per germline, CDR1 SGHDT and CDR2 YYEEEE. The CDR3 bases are TGTGCCAGCAGCTTAGGACCCACTGGTGGCTACACCTTC. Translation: CASSLGPTGGYTF.

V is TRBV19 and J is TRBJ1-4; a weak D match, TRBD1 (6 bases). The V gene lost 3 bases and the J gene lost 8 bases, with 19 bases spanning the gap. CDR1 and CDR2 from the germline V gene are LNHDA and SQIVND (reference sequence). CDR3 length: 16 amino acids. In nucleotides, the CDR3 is TGTGCCAGTAGTATTTCCTCTTCCACAGGGTGGGAAAAACTGTTTTTT. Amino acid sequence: CASSISSSTGWEKLFF.

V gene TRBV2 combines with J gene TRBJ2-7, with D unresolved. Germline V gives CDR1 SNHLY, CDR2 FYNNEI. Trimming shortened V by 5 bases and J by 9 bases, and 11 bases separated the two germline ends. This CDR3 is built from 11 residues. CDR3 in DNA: TGTGCCAGCAGTATGACTCGCCGGCAGTACTTC. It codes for CASSMTRRQYF.